This T cell receptor (beta chain) was observed in a study of T cells after somatic rescue of genetic block. The method was immunoSEQ multiplex PCR; TCRdb's version includes in-frame clones alone and lacks a portion of them. This table holds 55,000 to 75,000 clones, 92% found once. CDR1 is SGHTA, CDR2 FQGNSA, per germline. V dropped 1 base and J dropped 5; count of bases not matched to a gene: 8. The CDR3 contains 16 residues. Sequencing was carried out using peripheral blood mononuclear cells (PBMCs). The chain couples TRBV7-2 to TRBJ1-5, with 7 bases aligning to TRBD1. The clonotype comes from a man in his forties. CDR3 sequence reads: CASSLGWQGDYQPQHF. Here the CDR3 DNA reads TGTGCCAGCAGCTTAGGCTGGCAGGGGGATTATCAGCCCCAGCATTTT.